A selection of T cell receptor beta chains follows, all from one sample in a study of neurological immune-mediated disorders. TCRdb re-derived calls from the 5' RACE reads in MiXCR, one entry per CDR3 protein. The profile shows 55,000 to 80,000 distinct CDR3 sequences, roughly an eighth of them singletons. Sequences were obtained from PBMCs. These receptors were collected from a female donor with HTLV-1-associated myelopathy (HAM/TSP). CDR3s include the opening cysteine and the closing phenylalanine or tryptophan. The D gene is left open where the match is weak. Clone sizes are given selectively: once, few, many, or a class where the clone is expanded.

j_gene	d_gene	abundance	v_gene	CDR3nt	CDR3aa
TRBJ2-2	-	-	TRBV5-1	TGCGCCAGCAGCCCGGGTCCCTCACAGGGCGACACCGGGGAGCTGTTTTTT	CASSPGPSQGDTGELFF
TRBJ2-1	-	-	TRBV6-5	TGTGCCAGCAGCCTCGAAGCTTTTCGGTCGGGACTGGGTACTAGGGAGCAGTTCTTC	CASSLEAFRSGLGTREQFF
TRBJ2-7	-	-	TRBV11-2	TGTGCCAGCAGCTTAGGGGCACTACAAACCTACGAGCAGTACTTC	CASSLGALQTYEQYF
TRBJ2-7	-	many	TRBV29-1	TGCAGCGTTCGCGTGCAGGGGCCTTACGAGCAGTACTTC	CSVRVQGPYEQYF
TRBJ2-7	-	once	TRBV18	TGTGCCAGCTCACCAGTTCATGCAGGAGAGCAGTACTTC	CASSPVHAGEQYF
TRBJ2-3	-	few	TRBV5-1	TGCGCCAGCAGCTTGGAAGGGCGTTTAACAATAGCCCACACAGATACGCAGTATTTT	CASSLEGRLTIAHTDTQYF
TRBJ2-1	TRBD1	many	TRBV5-1	TGCGCCAGCAGCACCCGGACAGGGGGGAATGAGCAGTTCTTC	CASSTRTGGNEQFF
TRBJ2-7	-	many	TRBV7-2	TGTGCCAGCATGAGGACTGCTACCTACGAGCAGTACTTC	CASMRTATYEQYF
TRBJ1-5	-	many	TRBV12-3/TRBV12-4	TGTGCCAGCAGAGGCCAGGATCAGCCCCAGCATTTT	CASRGQDQPQHF
TRBJ2-5	TRBD2	many	TRBV18	TGTGCCAGCTCACCTATAGCGGGACAAGAGACCCAGTACTTC	CASSPIAGQETQYF
TRBJ2-1	-	few	TRBV20-1	TGCAGTGCCCCGGGGGTTGCGTACAATGAGCAGTTCTTC	CSAPGVAYNEQFF
TRBJ1-1	-	medium-sized	TRBV11-2	TGTGCCAGCAGCTCCCAGTTGGGAACTATGAACACTGAAGCTTTCTTT	CASSSQLGTMNTEAFF
TRBJ2-7	TRBD2	many	TRBV3-1	TGTGCCAGCAGCCAAGATATCTCTTTTGGGACTAGCGAATTC	CASSQDISFGTSEF
TRBJ2-7	-	-	TRBV5-1	TGCGCCAGCAGCTTCGAGTTACGCCCCGACGAGCAGTACTTC	CASSFELRPDEQYF
TRBJ1-1	-	many	TRBV9	TGTGCCAGCAGCGCCCTCAGTTTGAACACTGAAGCTTTCTTT	CASSALSLNTEAFF
TRBJ2-1	-	many	TRBV2	TGTGCCAGCAGTAGACCTAGCACTGAGCAGTTCTTC	CASSRPSTEQFF
TRBJ2-7	-	many	TRBV28	TGTGCCAGCAGTTTCGTCCACAACGAGCAGTACTTC	CASSFVHNEQYF
TRBJ2-2	-	many	TRBV5-1	TGCGCCAGCAGCTTGTACCAGGGCGGCGACACCGGGGAGCTGTTTTTT	CASSLYQGGDTGELFF
TRBJ2-2	TRBD1	many	TRBV5-5	TGTGCCAGCAGTCAGCTCTTCGGGACAGGGTCTACCGGGGAGCTGTTTTTT	CASSQLFGTGSTGELFF
TRBJ2-2	TRBD2	many	TRBV5-1	TGCGCCAGCAGCCCGGTCGGGGGGGGCCTGAGCGGGGAGCTGTTTTTT	CASSPVGGGLSGELFF
TRBJ1-2	-	many	TRBV5-1	TGCGCCAGCAGCTTGGCCCCGGGAAGTGGCTACACCTTC	CASSLAPGSGYTF
TRBJ2-5	TRBD2	many	TRBV4-2	TGTGCCAGCAGCCTTAGCGGGGGGACCGAAGAGACCCAGTACTTC	CASSLSGGTEETQYF
TRBJ2-1	-	-	TRBV4-1	TGCGCCAGCAGCCAAGATTGGGGGGCGTATGAGCAGTTCTTC	CASSQDWGAYEQFF
TRBJ2-1	TRBD2	many	TRBV3-1	TGTGCCAGCAGCCAAGTGGCGGGGGGGCTCAATGAGCAGTTCTTC	CASSQVAGGLNEQFF
TRBJ2-2	-	-	TRBV9	TGTGCCAGCAGCGTAGGGGGGGGCCTAAACACCGGGGAGCTGTTTTTT	CASSVGGGLNTGELFF
TRBJ2-7	TRBD1	many	TRBV7-9	TGTGCCAGCAGCTCAGCAGGGACAGGAACTTTCGAGCAGTACTTC	CASSSAGTGTFEQYF
TRBJ2-3	-	many	TRBV20-1	TGCAGTGCTAGAGGTTATCACCGTGGACAAACATCAGATACGCAGTATTTT	CSARGYHRGQTSDTQYF
TRBJ1-5	-	many	TRBV28	TGTGCCAGCAGATTCCTGTTCAGGGGCAATCAGCCCCAGCATTTT	CASRFLFRGNQPQHF
TRBJ2-1	-	many	TRBV7-8	TGTGCCAGCAGCTTTGGAGGGCAAGCGAACAATGAGCAGTTCTTC	CASSFGGQANNEQFF
TRBJ2-5	-	many	TRBV11-2	TGTGCCAGCAGCACTGGCTCCCGGACCCAGTACTTC	CASSTGSRTQYF
TRBJ2-2	TRBD1	many	TRBV5-1	TGCGCCAGCTTTCGGGGACAGGGAATCACCGGGGAGCTGTTTTTT	CASFRGQGITGELFF
TRBJ2-3	-	many	TRBV5-1	TGCGCCAGCGGAACGGGGCAGGCAGATACGCAGTATTTT	CASGTGQADTQYF
TRBJ1-1	TRBD1	many	TRBV5-1	TGCGCCAGCAGCCCATCGGACAGGGGGAACACTGAAGCTTTCTTT	CASSPSDRGNTEAFF
TRBJ1-5	-	many	TRBV28	TGTGCCAGCGCCAACCGGGCCAAGGGGTCACCCCAGCATTTT	CASANRAKGSPQHF
TRBJ2-2	TRBD1	many	TRBV5-6	TGTGCCAGCAGCCTAGTGGACAGGGACGGTGGGGAGCTGTTTTTT	CASSLVDRDGGELFF
TRBJ2-1	-	few	TRBV20-1	TGCAGCGCGTTACGGGTCAATGAGCAGTTCTTC	CSALRVNEQFF
TRBJ2-6	TRBD1	many	TRBV4-1	TGCGCCAGCAGCCAAGATGGGGACAGGGGCGTCCTGACTTTC	CASSQDGDRGVLTF
TRBJ2-5	TRBD2	many	TRBV7-2	TGTGCCAGCAGCTTAGTGCATCTAGCGGGGGGGCATCAAGAGACCCAGTACTTC	CASSLVHLAGGHQETQYF
TRBJ2-5	-	-	TRBV5-1	TGCGCCAGCAGCCTCAACCATGTCTCTCCCGCGGAGACCCAGTACTTC	CASSLNHVSPAETQYF
TRBJ2-3	-	many	TRBV7-7	TGTGCCAGCAGCTTAGGCGGCGGGGAGGCAGATACGCAGTATTTT	CASSLGGGEADTQYF
TRBJ2-1	-	-	TRBV5-1	TGCGCCAGCAGCTTGGGACTAAAAACCTACAATGAGCAGTTCTTC	CASSLGLKTYNEQFF
TRBJ2-1	TRBD1	many	TRBV4-1	TGCGCCAGCAGCCAGCGGGACAGGGCATGGTCAGATGAGCAGTTCTTC	CASSQRDRAWSDEQFF
TRBJ2-6	-	few	TRBV5-1	TGCGCCAGCAGCTTGCAGGGCGGATTCTCTGGGGCCAACGTCCTGACTTTC	CASSLQGGFSGANVLTF
TRBJ1-4	TRBD1	many	TRBV12-3/TRBV12-4	TGTGCCAGCACCTTACTCACAGGGGCAACTAATGAAAAACTGTTTTTT	CASTLLTGATNEKLFF
TRBJ2-3	-	many	TRBV10-1	TGCGCCAGCAGTAACACAGATACGCAGTATTTT	CASSNTDTQYF
TRBJ2-1	-	many	TRBV10-2	TGCGCCAGCAGTGAGTCGAGGGGGGGGCGCCGAGAGTTCTTC	CASSESRGGRREFF
TRBJ2-5	-	many	TRBV29-1	TGCAGCGTTGGAATGAGGCGGACCCAGTACTTC	CSVGMRRTQYF
TRBJ1-2	-	many	TRBV11-3	TGTGCCAGCAGCTTTTTTTTACGCAACGAGCTTTCGGGGGGCTACACCTTC	CASSFFLRNELSGGYTF
TRBJ2-7	-	many	TRBV27	TGTGCCAGCCGAGAGAGGGAGAACGAGCAGTACTTC	CASRERENEQYF